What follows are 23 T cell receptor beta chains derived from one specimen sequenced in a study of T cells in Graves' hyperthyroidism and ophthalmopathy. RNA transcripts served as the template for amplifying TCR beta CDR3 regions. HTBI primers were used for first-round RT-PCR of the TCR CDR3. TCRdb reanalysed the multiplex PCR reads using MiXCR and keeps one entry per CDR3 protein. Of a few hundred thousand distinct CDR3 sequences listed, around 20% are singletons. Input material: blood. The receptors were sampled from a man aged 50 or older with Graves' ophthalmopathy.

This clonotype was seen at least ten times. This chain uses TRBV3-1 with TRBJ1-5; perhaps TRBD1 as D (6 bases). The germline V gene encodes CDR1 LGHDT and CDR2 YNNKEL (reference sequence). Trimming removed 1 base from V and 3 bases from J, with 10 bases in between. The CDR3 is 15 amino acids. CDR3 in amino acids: CASSQGRQDNQPQHF. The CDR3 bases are TGTGCCAGCAGCCAAGGCCGACAGGACAATCAGCCCCAGCATTTT.

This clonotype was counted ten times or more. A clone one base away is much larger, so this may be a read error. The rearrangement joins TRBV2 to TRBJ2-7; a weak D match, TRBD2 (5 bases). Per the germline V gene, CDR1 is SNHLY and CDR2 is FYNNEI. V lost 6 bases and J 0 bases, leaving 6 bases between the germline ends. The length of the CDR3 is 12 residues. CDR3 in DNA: TGTGCCAGCAGCGGGGACTCCTACGAGCAGTACTTC. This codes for CASSGDSYEQYF.

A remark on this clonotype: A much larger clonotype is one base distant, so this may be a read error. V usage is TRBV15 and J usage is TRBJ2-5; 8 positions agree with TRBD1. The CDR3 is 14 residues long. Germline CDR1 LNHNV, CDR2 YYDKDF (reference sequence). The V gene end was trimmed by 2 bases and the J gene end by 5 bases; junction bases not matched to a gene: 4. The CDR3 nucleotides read TGTGCCACCAGCAGATCGACAGGGGCGGAGACCCAGTACTTC. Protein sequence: CATSRSTGAETQYF.

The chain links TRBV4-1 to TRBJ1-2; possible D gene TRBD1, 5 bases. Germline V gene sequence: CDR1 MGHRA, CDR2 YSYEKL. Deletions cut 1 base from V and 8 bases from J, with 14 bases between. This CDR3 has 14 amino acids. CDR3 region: CASSQALGVGGYTF. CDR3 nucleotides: TGCGCCAGCAGCCAAGCATTGGGGGTAGGCGGCTACACCTTC.

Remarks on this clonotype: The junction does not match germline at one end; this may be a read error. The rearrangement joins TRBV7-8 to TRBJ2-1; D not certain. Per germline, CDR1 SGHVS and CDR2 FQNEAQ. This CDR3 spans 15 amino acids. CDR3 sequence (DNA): TGTGCCAGCAGCTTAGTAGGGCAGTCCCCAAATGGGCAGTTCTTC. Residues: CASSLVGQSPNGQFF.

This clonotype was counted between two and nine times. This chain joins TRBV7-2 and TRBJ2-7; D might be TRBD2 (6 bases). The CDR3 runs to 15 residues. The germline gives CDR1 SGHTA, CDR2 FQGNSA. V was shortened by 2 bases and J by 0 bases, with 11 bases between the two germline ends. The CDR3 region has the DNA TGTGCCAGCAGCTTACTAGCGTCGAGCTCCTACGAGCAGTACTTC. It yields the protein CASSLLASSSYEQYF.

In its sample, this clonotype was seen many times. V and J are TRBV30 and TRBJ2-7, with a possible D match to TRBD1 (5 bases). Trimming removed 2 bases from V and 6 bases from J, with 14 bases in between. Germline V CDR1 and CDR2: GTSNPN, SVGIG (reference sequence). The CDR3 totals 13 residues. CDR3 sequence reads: CAWSLGHGSEQYF. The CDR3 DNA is TGTGCCTGGAGTTTAGGACACGGCTCCGAGCAGTACTTC.

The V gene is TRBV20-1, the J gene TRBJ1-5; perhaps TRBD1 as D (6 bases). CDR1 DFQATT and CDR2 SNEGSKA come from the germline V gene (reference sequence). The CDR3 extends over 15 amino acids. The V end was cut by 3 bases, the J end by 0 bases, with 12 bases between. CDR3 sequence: CSASGGANSNQPQHF. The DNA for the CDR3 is TGCAGTGCTAGTGGGGGGGCCAATAGCAATCAGCCCCAGCATTTT.

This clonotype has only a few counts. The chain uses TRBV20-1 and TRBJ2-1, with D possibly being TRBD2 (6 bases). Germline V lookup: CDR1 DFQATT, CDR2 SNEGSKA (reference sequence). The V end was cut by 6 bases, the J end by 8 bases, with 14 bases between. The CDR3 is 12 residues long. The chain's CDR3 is CSAPRGTDEQFF. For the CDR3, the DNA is TGCAGTGCCCCTCGGGGGACGGATGAGCAGTTCTTC.

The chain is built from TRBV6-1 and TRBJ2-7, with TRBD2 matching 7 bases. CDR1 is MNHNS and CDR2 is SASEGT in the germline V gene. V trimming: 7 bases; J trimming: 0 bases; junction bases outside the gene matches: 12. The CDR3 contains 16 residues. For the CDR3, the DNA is TGTGCCAGCAAACCCCGGGCGGGAGTCCTCTCCTACGAGCAGTACTTC. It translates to CASKPRAGVLSYEQYF.

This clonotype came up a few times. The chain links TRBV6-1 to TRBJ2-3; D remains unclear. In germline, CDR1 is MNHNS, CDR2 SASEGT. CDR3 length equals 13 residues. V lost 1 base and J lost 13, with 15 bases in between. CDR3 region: CASSEEPPPSKYF. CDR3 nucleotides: TGTGCCAGCAGTGAAGAGCCTCCCCCGTCCAAGTATTTT.

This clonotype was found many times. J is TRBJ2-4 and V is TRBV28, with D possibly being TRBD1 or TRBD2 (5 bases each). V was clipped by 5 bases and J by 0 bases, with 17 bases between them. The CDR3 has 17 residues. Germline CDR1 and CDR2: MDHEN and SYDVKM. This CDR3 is CASSTLARDGAKNIQYF. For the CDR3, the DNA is TGTGCCAGCAGTACCCTCGCCAGGGACGGAGCCAAAAACATTCAGTACTTC.

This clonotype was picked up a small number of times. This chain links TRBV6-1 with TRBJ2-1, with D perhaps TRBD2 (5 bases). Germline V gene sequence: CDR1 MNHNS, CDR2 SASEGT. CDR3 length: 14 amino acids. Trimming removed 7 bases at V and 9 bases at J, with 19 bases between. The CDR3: CASTSGLLGPEQFF. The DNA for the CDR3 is TGTGCCAGCACCTCAGGACTGCTTGGGCCTGAGCAGTTCTTC.

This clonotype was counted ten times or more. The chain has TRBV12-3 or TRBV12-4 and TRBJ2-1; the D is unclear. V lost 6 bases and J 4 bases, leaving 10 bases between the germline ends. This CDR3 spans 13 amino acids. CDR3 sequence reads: CASSPDLYNEQFF. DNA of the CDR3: TGTGCCAGCAGCCCCGACTTGTACAATGAGCAGTTCTTC.

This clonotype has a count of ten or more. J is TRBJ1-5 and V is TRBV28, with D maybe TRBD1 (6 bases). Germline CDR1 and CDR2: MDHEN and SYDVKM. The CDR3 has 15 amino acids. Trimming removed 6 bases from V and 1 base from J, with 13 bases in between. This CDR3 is CASSPLGASNQPQHF. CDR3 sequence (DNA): TGTGCCAGCAGCCCCCTGGGGGCCAGCAATCAGCCCCAGCATTTT.

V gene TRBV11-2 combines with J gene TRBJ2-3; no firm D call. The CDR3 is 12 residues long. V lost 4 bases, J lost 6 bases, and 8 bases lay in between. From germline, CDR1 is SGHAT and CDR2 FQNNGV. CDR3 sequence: CASSSSDDTQYF. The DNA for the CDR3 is TGTGCCAGCAGCTCTTCGGACGATACGCAGTATTTT.

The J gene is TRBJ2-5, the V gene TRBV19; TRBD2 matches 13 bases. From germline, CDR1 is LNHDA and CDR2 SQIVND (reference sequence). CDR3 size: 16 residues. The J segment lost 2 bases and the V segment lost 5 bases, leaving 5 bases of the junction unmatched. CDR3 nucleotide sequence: TGTGCCAGTAGTGGACTAGCGGGAGCTACGCAAGAGACCCAGTACTTC. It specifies CASSGLAGATQETQYF.

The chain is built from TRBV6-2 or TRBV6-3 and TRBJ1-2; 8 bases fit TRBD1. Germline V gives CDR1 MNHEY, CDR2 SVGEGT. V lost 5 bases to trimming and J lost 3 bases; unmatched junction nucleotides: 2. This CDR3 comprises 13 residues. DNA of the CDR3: TGTGCCAGCAGTAAGACAGGGGACTATGGCTACACCTTC. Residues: CASSKTGDYGYTF.

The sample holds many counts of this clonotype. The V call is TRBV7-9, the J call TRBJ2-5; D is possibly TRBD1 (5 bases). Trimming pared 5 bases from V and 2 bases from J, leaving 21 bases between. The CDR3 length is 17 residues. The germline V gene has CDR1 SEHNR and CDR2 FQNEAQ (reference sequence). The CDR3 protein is CASSPLKVTGHQETQYF. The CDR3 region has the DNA TGTGCCAGCAGCCCCCTCAAGGTCACAGGACATCAAGAGACCCAGTACTTC.

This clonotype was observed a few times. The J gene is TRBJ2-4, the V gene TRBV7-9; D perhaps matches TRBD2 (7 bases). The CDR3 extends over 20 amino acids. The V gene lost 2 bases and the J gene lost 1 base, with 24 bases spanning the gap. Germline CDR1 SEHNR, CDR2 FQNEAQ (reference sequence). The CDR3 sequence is CASSLNLPEPGGSAKNIQYF. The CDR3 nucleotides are TGTGCCAGCAGCTTAAACTTGCCTGAGCCGGGGGGCTCGGCCAAAAACATTCAGTACTTC.

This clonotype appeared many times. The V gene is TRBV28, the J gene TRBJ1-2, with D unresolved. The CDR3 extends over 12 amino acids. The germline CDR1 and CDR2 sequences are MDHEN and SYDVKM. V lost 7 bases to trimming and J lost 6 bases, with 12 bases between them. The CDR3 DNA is TGTGCCAGCAATCGGGCGACGAATGGCTACACCTTC. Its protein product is CASNRATNGYTF.

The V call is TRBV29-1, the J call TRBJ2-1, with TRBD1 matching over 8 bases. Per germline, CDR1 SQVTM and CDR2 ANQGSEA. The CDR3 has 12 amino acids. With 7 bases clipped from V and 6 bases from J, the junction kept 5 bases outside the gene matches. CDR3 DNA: TGCAGCGGTAGGACAGGGAGCAATGAGCAGTTCTTC. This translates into CSGRTGSNEQFF.

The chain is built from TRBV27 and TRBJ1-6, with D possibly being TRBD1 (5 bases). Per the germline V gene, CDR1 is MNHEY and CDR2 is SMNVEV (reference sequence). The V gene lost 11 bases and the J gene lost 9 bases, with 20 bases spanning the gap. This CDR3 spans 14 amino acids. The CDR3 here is CAGGDAARASPLHF. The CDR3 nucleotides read TGTGCCGGCGGAGACGCAGCCAGGGCTTCACCCCTCCACTTT.